The present T cell receptor (beta chain) was sequenced within a study of T cells after posttransplantation cyclophosphamide. The assay was immunoSEQ multiplex PCR, and TCRdb's table has in-frame clones only and misses some. The sample shows 40,000 to 60,000 clones, none of them appearing just once. The related graft donor's blood sample was taken on the day of bone marrow donation. This clone was picked up many times. Its target is unknown. Notes on the study in general: Blood and skin or GI T cell repertoires showed limited TRB overlap.

The sequence was obtained from a man aged 35-49 years in good health, CMV-negative, and a related stem cell transplant donor. The sequencing sample was made of PBMCs.

The CDR3: CAWTHAAGWGPSSGANVLTF. CDR3 DNA sequence: TGTGCCTGGACTCATGCCGCGGGGTGGGGCCCCTCCTCTGGGGCCAACGTCCTGACTTTC. The chain combines TRBV30 with TRBJ2-6, with a possible D match to TRBD2 (6 bases). Germline-derived CDR1 and CDR2 are GTSNPN and SVGIG (reference sequence). This CDR3 contains 20 residues. Trimming removed 4 bases at V and 0 bases at J, with 25 bases between. Using reference TRBV30 and TRBJ2-6 for the parts outside the CDR3, the full variable domain is SQTIHQWPATLVQPVGSPLSLECTVEGTSNPNLYWYRQAAGRGLQLLFYSVGIGQISSEVPQNLSASRPQDRQFILSSKKLLLSDSGFYLCAWTHAAGWGPSSGANVLTFGAGSRLTVL.